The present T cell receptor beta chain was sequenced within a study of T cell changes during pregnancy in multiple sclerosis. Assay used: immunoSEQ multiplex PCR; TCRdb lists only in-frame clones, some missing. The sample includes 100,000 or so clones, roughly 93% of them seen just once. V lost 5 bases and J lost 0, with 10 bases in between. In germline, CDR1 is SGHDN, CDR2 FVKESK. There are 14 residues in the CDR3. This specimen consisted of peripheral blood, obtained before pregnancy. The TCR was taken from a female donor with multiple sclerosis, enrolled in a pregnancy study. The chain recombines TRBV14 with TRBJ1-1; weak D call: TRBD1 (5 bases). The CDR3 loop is CASSSGLMNTEAFF. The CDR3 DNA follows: TGTGCCAGCAGCTCGGGACTGATGAACACTGAAGCTTTCTTT.